A selection of T cell receptor beta chains follows, all from one sample in a study of cytomegalovirus exposure and HLA in healthy donors. Sequencing used immunoSEQ multiplex PCR; TCRdb keeps in-frame clones, though not all of them. This table holds about 41,000 clones. The sequenced sample consisted of PBMCs. The receptor set was obtained from a man aged 25 to 45 in good health and CMV-seronegative. Each CDR3 is given with its conserved first and last residue. A D gene is named only where the DNA matches it firmly.

V: TRBV9
D: .
J: TRBJ1-1
CDR3: CASSVGAYTEAFF
DNA: TGTGCCAGCAGCGTAGGAGCGTACACTGAAGCTTTCTTT

V: TRBV11-2
D: TRBD2
J: TRBJ2-3
CDR3: CASSLARAGGPVNTQYF
DNA: TGTGCCAGCAGCTTAGCCCGAGCGGGAGGGCCCGTGAATACGCAGTATTTT

V: TRBV7-2
D: .
J: TRBJ1-5
CDR3: CASSLASINQPQHF
DNA: TGTGCCAGCAGCTTAGCAAGCATCAATCAGCCCCAGCATTTT

V: TRBV18
D: TRBD1
J: TRBJ2-7
CDR3: CASSATGGAYEQYF
DNA: TGTGCCAGCTCAGCCACAGGGGGCGCCTACGAGCAGTACTTC

V: TRBV15
D: .
J: TRBJ2-3
CDR3: CATIMSVTSTDTQYF
DNA: TGTGCCACCATTATGTCGGTAACTAGCACAGATACGCAGTATTTT

V: TRBV29-1
D: .
J: TRBJ2-7
CDR3: CSVASLFGRSYEQYF
DNA: TGCAGCGTTGCTTCCTTATTCGGGAGATCCTACGAGCAGTACTTC

V: TRBV19
D: .
J: TRBJ2-5
CDR3: CASSMRGTQETQYF
DNA: TGTGCCAGTAGTATGAGGGGGACGCAAGAGACCCAGTACTTC

V: TRBV19
D: .
J: TRBJ1-5
CDR3: CASSTTGPNQPQHF
DNA: TGTGCCAGTAGTACAACAGGGCCCAATCAGCCCCAGCATTTT

V: TRBV9
D: TRBD2
J: TRBJ2-7
CDR3: CASSAGTSGAYEQYF
DNA: TGTGCCAGCAGCGCCGGGACTAGCGGTGCCTACGAGCAGTACTTC

V: TRBV10-1
D: .
J: TRBJ1-4
CDR3: CASSDRSKAGEPNEKLFF
DNA: TGCGCCAGCAGTGACCGGTCGAAGGCTGGGGAGCCTAATGAAAAACTGTTTTTT

V: TRBV4-3
D: TRBD2
J: TRBJ2-1
CDR3: CASSQDQVAGGNEQFF
DNA: TGCGCCAGCAGCCAAGATCAGGTAGCGGGGGGAAATGAGCAGTTCTTC

V: TRBV25-1
D: TRBD1
J: TRBJ2-7
CDR3: CASRDRGPSLEQYF
DNA: TGTGCCAGCAGAGACAGGGGTCCTTCCCTCGAGCAGTACTTC

V: TRBV27
D: .
J: TRBJ1-1
CDR3: CASSSSYYQGNTEAFF
DNA: TGTGCCAGCAGTTCGTCCTACTATCAGGGGAACACTGAAGCTTTCTTT

V: TRBV30
D: .
J: TRBJ2-7
CDR3: CAWSRAAYEQYF
DNA: TGTGCCTGGAGTCGCGCGGCCTACGAGCAGTACTTC

V: TRBV16
D: .
J: TRBJ1-2
CDR3: CASSQYKEGLGYGYTF
DNA: TGTGCCAGCAGCCAATACAAGGAGGGTTTAGGGTATGGCTACACCTTC

V: TRBV7-9
D: TRBD2
J: TRBJ2-1
CDR3: CATGGGQQFF
DNA: TGTGCCACCGGGGGGGGTCAGCAGTTCTTC

V: TRBV6-1
D: .
J: TRBJ1-3
CDR3: CASSEALGAGNTIYF
DNA: TGTGCCAGCAGTGAAGCGCTAGGGGCTGGAAACACCATATATTTT

V: TRBV7-9
D: .
J: TRBJ2-7
CDR3: CASSLAENAYEQYF
DNA: TGTGCCAGCAGCTTGGCGGAGAACGCCTACGAGCAGTACTTC

V: TRBV11-2
D: .
J: TRBJ2-3
CDR3: CASSPSTDTQYF
DNA: TGTGCCAGCAGCCCTTCCACAGATACGCAGTATTTT

V: TRBV7-6
D: .
J: TRBJ1-3
CDR3: CATSRTSLGFSGNTIYF
DNA: TGTGCCACCTCACGGACATCTTTGGGATTCTCTGGAAACACCATATATTTT

V: TRBV2
D: .
J: TRBJ1-2
CDR3: CASNEYRVYGYTF
DNA: TGTGCCAGCAATGAGTACAGGGTCTATGGCTACACCTTC

V: TRBV7-9
D: .
J: TRBJ2-3
CDR3: CASSPTRTASTDTQYF
DNA: TGTGCCAGCAGCCCCACCCGGACAGCCAGCACAGATACGCAGTATTTT

V: TRBV5-6
D: .
J: TRBJ1-3
CDR3: CASSLGGRSSGNTIYF
DNA: TGTGCCAGCAGCTTGGGTGGGCGAAGCTCTGGAAACACCATATATTTT

V: TRBV18
D: TRBD1
J: TRBJ2-7
CDR3: CASSPRDRGRGEQYF
DNA: TGTGCCAGCTCACCTAGGGACAGGGGGCGCGGGGAGCAGTACTTC

V: TRBV5-1
D: .
J: TRBJ2-5
CDR3: CASSTKTGSETQYF
DNA: TGCGCCAGCAGCACTAAGACAGGTTCAGAGACCCAGTACTTC

V: TRBV6-6
D: .
J: TRBJ1-1
CDR3: CASALTGSWSNTEAFF
DNA: TGTGCCAGCGCCCTAACAGGGAGTTGGTCCAACACTGAAGCTTTCTTT

V: TRBV18
D: TRBD2
J: TRBJ2-1
CDR3: CASSPRTSGSSYNEQFF
DNA: TGTGCCAGCTCACCACGGACTAGCGGGAGCTCCTACAATGAGCAGTTCTTC

V: TRBV6-6
D: .
J: TRBJ2-1
CDR3: CASSYASVNEQFF
DNA: TGTGCCAGCAGTTACGCCTCGGTTAATGAGCAGTTCTTC

V: TRBV7-2
D: .
J: TRBJ1-5
CDR3: CASSLEWTVENQPQHF
DNA: TGTGCCAGCAGCTTAGAGTGGACAGTTGAGAATCAGCCCCAGCATTTT

V: TRBV10-1
D: TRBD1
J: TRBJ1-1
CDR3: CASSEGTVGKEAFF
DNA: TGCGCCAGCTCTGAAGGGACAGTCGGTAAGGAAGCTTTCTTT

V: TRBV28
D: .
J: TRBJ2-2
CDR3: CASSLPQGAGELFF
DNA: TGTGCCAGCAGTTTACCACAGGGAGCCGGGGAGCTGTTTTTT

V: TRBV29-1
D: .
J: TRBJ2-1
CDR3: CSVRVRRNEQFF
DNA: TGCAGCGTTCGGGTAAGAAGGAATGAGCAGTTCTTC

V: TRBV7-6
D: TRBD2
J: TRBJ2-7
CDR3: CASSEKLRRESSEQYF
DNA: TGTGCCAGCAGCGAAAAGCTGCGGCGGGAGTCTTCCGAGCAGTACTTC

V: TRBV11-1
D: TRBD1
J: TRBJ1-5
CDR3: CASSLSTGGFRNQPQHF
DNA: TGTGCCAGCAGCTTGAGCACAGGGGGCTTTCGCAATCAGCCCCAGCATTTT

V: TRBV6-5
D: TRBD1
J: TRBJ1-1
CDR3: CASTYRGRVTEAFF
DNA: TGTGCCAGCACCTACAGGGGGCGCGTTACTGAAGCTTTCTTT

V: TRBV9
D: TRBD1
J: TRBJ1-6
CDR3: CASSGTGNNSPLHF
DNA: TGTGCCAGCAGCGGGACAGGAAATAATTCACCCCTCCACTTT

V: TRBV19
D: .
J: TRBJ2-7
CDR3: CASSADSWTYEQYF
DNA: TGTGCCAGTAGCGCGGACAGTTGGACCTACGAGCAGTACTTC

V: TRBV5-1
D: TRBD2
J: TRBJ2-7
CDR3: CASSLVVSGAYEQYF
DNA: TGCGCCAGCAGCTTGGTGGTTAGCGGGGCCTACGAGCAGTACTTC

V: TRBV5-1
D: TRBD1
J: TRBJ2-7
CDR3: CARSSDRDQYF
DNA: TGCGCCAGAAGCTCAGACAGGGATCAGTACTTC

V: TRBV2
D: .
J: TRBJ1-1
CDR3: CASSESDVTEAFF
DNA: TGTGCCAGCAGTGAGAGTGATGTCACTGAAGCTTTCTTT

V: TRBV7-2
D: TRBD1
J: TRBJ2-7
CDR3: CASRQGVSVEQYF
DNA: TGTGCCAGCAGACAGGGGGTTAGTGTCGAGCAGTACTTC

V: TRBV4-3
D: .
J: TRBJ2-7
CDR3: CASSQDPRGSYEQYF
DNA: TGCGCCAGCAGCCAAGACCCCAGGGGATCCTACGAGCAGTACTTC

V: TRBV7-9
D: .
J: TRBJ1-6
CDR3: CASSKQGTDSPLHF
DNA: TGTGCCAGCTCCAAACAGGGCACTGATTCACCCCTCCACTTT

V: TRBV5-4
D: TRBD1
J: TRBJ2-7
CDR3: CASSRDRDEQYF
DNA: TGTGCCAGCAGCCGCGACAGGGACGAGCAGTACTTC

V: TRBV19
D: TRBD2
J: TRBJ2-5
CDR3: CASSIAGRGAQETQYF
DNA: TGTGCCAGTAGTATAGCGGGGCGGGGGGCCCAAGAGACCCAGTACTTC